This T cell receptor beta chain was sequenced in a study of cytomegalovirus exposure and HLA in healthy donors. V lost 4 bases and J lost 0; bases outside the gene matches: 4. Germline V gene sequence: CDR1 MNHNY, CDR2 SVGAGI (reference sequence). The CDR3 consists of 16 residues. To note about this clone: Its antigen is not identified.

With 60 Vbeta and 13 Jbeta primers, the PCR was carried out. The method was immunoSEQ multiplex PCR; TCRdb's version includes in-frame clones alone and lacks a portion of them. The top ten clones hold more than 7% of a sample with about 200,000 clones, about an eighth of them seen once. Overall study findings and caveats: Most TCR sequences proved rare, with some public TCRs found in many donors. TCR beta chain V- and J-gene trimming was linked, in a later analysis, to a missense variant in DCLRE1C. Another analysis was done later, and it associated over 15,000 TCR beta sequences with HLA alleles at 0.05 false discovery rate.

The rearrangement links TRBV6-6 to TRBJ2-5; 11 bases are shared with TRBD2. The sample consisted of PBMCs. The sequence was obtained from a man aged 50 or older in good health and CMV-seropositive. In DNA form, the CDR3 reads TGTGCCAGCAGTTCCACGACTAGCGGGGACCAAGAGACCCAGTACTTC. This sequence encodes CASSSTTSGDQETQYF.